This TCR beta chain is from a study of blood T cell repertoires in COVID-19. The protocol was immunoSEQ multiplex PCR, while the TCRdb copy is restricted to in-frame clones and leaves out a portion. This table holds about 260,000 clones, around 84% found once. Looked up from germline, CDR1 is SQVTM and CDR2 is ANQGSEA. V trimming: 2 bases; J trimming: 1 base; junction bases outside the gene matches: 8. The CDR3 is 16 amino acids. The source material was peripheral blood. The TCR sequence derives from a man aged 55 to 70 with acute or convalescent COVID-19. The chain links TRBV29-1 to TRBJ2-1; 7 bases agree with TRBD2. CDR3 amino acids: CSVEPGGPGSYNEQFF. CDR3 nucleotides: TGCAGCGTTGAACCGGGAGGTCCGGGTTCCTACAATGAGCAGTTCTTC.